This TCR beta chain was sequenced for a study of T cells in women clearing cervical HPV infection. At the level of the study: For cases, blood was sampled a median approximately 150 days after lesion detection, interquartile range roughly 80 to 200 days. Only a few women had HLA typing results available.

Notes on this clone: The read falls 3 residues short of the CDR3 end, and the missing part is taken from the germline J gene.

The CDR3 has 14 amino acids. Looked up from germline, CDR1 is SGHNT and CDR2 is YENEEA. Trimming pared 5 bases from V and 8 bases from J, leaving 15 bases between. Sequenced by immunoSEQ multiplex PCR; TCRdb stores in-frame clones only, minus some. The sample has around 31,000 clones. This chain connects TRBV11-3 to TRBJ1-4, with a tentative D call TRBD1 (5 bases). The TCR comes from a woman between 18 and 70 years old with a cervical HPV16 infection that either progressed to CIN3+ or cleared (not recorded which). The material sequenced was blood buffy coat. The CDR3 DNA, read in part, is TGTGCCAGCAGCCCGGGGGAGAGAGTCGAAAAA. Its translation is CASSPGERVEK. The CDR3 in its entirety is CASSPGERVEKLFF.